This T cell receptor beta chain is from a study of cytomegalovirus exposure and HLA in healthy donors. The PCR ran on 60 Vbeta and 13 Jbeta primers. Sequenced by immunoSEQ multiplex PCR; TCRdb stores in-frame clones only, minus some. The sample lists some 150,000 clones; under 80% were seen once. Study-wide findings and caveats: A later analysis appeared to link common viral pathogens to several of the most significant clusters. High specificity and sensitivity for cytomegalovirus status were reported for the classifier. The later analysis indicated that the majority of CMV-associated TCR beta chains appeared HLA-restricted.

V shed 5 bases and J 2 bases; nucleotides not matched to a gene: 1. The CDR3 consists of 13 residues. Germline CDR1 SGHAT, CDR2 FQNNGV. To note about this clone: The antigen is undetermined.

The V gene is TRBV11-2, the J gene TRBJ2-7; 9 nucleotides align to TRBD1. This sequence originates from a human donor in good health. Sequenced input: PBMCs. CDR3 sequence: CASSGTGTYEQYF. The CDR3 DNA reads TGTGCCAGCAGCGGGACAGGGACCTACGAGCAGTACTTC.